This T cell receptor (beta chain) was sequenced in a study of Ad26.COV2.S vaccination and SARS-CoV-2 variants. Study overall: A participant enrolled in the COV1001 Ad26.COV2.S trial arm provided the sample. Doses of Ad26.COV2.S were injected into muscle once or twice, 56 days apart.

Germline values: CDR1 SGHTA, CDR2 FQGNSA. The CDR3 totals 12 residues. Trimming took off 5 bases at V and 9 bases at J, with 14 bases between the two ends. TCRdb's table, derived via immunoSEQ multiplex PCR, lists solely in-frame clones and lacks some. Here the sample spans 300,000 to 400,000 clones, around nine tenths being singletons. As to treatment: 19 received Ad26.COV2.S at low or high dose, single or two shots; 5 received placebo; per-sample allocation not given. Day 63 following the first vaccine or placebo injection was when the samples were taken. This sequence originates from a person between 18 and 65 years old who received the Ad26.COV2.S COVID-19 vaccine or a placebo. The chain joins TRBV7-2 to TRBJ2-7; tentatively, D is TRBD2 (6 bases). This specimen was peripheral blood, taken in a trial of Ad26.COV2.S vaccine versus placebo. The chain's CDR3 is CASSRPGGGQYF. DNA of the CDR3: TGTGCCAGCAGCAGACCCGGGGGTGGGCAGTACTTC.